This T cell receptor (beta chain) was obtained from a study of response to subunit inactivated influenza vaccine. Study-wide points: Authors suggested few new T cells are recruited by each seasonal influenza vaccination.

The germline CDR1 and CDR2 sequences are SGHVS and FQNEAQ. The CDR3 runs to 15 residues. Trimming left V 5 bases short and J 7 bases short, with 18 bases between. TCRdb ran MiXCR on the RT-PCR reads and lists one entry per CDR3 protein. This sample carries fewer than 700,000 distinct CDR3 sequences, roughly 13% of them seen once, and the ten largest clones take 13%. This clonotype occurred a few times. Its target is unknown. The chain recombines TRBV7-8 with TRBJ1-5; tentative D call: TRBD1 (6 bases). The source was PBMCs from blood, collected about 40 days after vaccination. The clonotype originates from a middle-aged man who received an inactivated influenza vaccine. The DNA of the CDR3 is TGTGCCAGCAGCCAAGGCCCGGGGGGCGGGCAGCCCCAGCATTTT. Translation gives CASSQGPGGGQPQHF.